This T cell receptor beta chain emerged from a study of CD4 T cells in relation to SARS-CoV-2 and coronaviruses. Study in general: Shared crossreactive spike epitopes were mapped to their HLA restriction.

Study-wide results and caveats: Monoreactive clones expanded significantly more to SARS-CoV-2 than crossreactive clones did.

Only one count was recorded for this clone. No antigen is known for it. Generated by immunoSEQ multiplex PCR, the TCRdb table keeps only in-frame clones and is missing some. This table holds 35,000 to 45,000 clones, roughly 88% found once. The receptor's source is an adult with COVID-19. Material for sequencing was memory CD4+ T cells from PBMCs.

This CDR3 is CASSRPMSYNSPLHF. In DNA form, the CDR3 reads TGTGCCAGCAGCCGTCCCATGTCCTATAATTCACCCCTCCACTTT. The chain recombines TRBV7-2 with TRBJ1-6; D not resolved. From germline, CDR1 is SGHTA and CDR2 FQGNSA. This CDR3 has 15 amino acids. V was pared by 5 bases and J by 1 base, with 9 bases between.